This TCR beta chain was recorded in a study of STAT3 mutations in large granular lymphocyte leukemia. Germline V gene data show CDR1 as LGHNA and CDR2 as YNFKEQ. The CDR3 is 15 residues long. V was shortened by 0 bases and J by 5 bases, with 13 bases between the two germline ends. The method was immunoSEQ multiplex PCR; TCRdb's version includes in-frame clones alone and lacks a portion of them. The table has over 30,000 clones, approximately 86% seen once; the top ten hold 10% to 15%. On this clone: What it binds is not known.

General study points: In T-cell large granular lymphocyte leukemia, about half of patients showed multiple immunodominant subclonotypes. In about 30% of the 18 patients, new TCR clonotypes emerged after therapy. Persisting codominant clonotypes may have hidden a small pathogenic clone. Clonal expansion was inferred from samples taken at other timepoints.

The TCR was taken from a man aged 60-69 years with T-cell large granular lymphocyte leukemia. Some clones in this sample may be carry-over from other donors' samples. The sequencing sample was made of peripheral blood mononuclear cells. V and J are TRBV4-2 and TRBJ1-1, with TRBD1 as a possible D gene (5 bases). CDR3 amino acids: CASSQDRAGRTEAFF. CDR3 bases: TGTGCCAGCAGCCAAGATCGGGCAGGGAGGACTGAAGCTTTCTTT.